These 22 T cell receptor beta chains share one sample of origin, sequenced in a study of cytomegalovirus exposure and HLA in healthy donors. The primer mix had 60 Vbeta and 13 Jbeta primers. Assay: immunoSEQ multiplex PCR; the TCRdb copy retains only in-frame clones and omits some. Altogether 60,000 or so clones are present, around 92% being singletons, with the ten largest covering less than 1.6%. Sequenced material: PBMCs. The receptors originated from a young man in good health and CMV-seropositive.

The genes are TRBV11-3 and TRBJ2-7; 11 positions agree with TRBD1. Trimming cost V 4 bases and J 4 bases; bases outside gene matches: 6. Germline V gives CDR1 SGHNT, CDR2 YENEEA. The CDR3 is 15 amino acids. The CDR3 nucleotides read TGTGCCAGCAGCTCCCGGGACAGGGGGGAATACGAGCAGTACTTC. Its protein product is CASSSRDRGEYEQYF.

The CDR3 sequence: CASGPGTGGYTGELFF. The CDR3 bases are TGTGCTAGTGGTCCCGGGACAGGGGGATACACCGGGGAGCTGTTTTTT. The chain carries TRBV12-5 and TRBJ2-2; 11 nucleotides align to TRBD1. The CDR3 loop spans 16 amino acids. The V gene's germline CDR1 is LGHNT and CDR2 FRNRAP. V lost 5 bases and J lost 3; bases outside the gene matches: 5.

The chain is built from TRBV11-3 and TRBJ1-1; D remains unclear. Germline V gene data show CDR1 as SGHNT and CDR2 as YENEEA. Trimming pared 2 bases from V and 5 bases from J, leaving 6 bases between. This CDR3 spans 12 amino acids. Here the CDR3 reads CASSLISTEAFF. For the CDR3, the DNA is TGTGCCAGCAGCTTAATATCGACTGAAGCTTTCTTT.

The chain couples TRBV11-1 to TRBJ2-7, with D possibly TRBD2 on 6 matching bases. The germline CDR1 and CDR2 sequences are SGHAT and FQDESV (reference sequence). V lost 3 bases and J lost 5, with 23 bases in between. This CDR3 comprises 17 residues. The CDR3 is CASSFQGLGLVSNEQYF. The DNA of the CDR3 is TGTGCCAGCAGCTTCCAAGGCCTGGGACTGGTAAGCAACGAGCAGTACTTC.

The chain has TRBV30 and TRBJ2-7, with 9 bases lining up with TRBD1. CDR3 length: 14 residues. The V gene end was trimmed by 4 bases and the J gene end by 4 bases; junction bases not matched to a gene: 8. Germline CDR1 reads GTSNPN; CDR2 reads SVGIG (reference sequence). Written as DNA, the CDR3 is TGTGCCTGGACTCGGGGACAGGGTGATTACGAGCAGTACTTC. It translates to CAWTRGQGDYEQYF.

The CDR3 loop reads CASSQKTGDYPYEQYF. The CDR3 DNA reads TGCGCCAGCAGCCAAAAAACAGGGGATTACCCCTACGAGCAGTACTTC. The rearrangement uses TRBV4-1 and TRBJ2-7, with 7 bases aligning to TRBD1. With V trimmed by 2 bases and J by 2 bases, 9 bases remained unmatched. The germline V gene encodes CDR1 MGHRA and CDR2 YSYEKL. The CDR3 is made up of 16 amino acids.

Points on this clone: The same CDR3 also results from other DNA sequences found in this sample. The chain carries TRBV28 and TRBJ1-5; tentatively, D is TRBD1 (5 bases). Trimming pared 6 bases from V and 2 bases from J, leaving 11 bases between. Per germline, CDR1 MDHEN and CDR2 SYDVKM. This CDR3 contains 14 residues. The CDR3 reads CASSRQSGNQPQHF. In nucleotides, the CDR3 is TGTGCCAGCAGCCGACAGTCAGGCAATCAGCCCCAGCATTTT.

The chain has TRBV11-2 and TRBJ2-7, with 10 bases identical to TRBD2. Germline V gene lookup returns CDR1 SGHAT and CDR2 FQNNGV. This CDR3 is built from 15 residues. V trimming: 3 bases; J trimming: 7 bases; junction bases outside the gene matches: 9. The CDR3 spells CASSFSTRTSGEQYF. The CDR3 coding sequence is TGTGCCAGCAGCTTCTCAACCCGGACTAGCGGAGAGCAGTACTTC. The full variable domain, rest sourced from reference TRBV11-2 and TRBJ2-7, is EAGVAQSPRYKIIEKRQSVAFWCNPISGHATLYWYQQILGQGPKLLIQFQNNGVVDDSQLPKDRFSAERLKGVDSTLKIQPAKLEDSAVYLCASSFSTRTSGEQYFGPGTRLTVT.

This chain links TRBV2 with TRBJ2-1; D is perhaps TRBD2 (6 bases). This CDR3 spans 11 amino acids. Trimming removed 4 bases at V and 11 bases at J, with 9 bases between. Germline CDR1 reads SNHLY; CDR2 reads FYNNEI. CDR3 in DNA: TGTGCCAGCAGTGTGGCGGGACAGCAGTTCTTC. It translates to CASSVAGQQFF.

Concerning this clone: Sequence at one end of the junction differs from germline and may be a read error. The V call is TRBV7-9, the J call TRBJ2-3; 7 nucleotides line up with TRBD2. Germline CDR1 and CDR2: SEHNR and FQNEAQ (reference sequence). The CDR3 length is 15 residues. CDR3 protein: CSSSFSGRGTDTQYF. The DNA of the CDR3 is TGTTCCAGCAGCTTTAGTGGGAGGGGCACAGATACGCAGTATTTT.

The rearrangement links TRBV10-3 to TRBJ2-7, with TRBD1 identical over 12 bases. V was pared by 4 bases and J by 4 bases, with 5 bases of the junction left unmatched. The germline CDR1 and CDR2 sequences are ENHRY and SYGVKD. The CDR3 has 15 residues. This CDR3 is CAISGGQGASYEQYF. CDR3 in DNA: TGTGCCATCAGTGGGGGACAGGGGGCGAGTTACGAGCAGTACTTC.

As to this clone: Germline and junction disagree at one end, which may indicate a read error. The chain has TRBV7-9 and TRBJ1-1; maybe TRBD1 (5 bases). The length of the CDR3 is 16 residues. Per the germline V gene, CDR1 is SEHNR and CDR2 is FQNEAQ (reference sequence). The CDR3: CSSSLVGAFMNTEAFF. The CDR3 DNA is TGTTCCAGCAGCTTAGTTGGGGCCTTCATGAACACTGAAGCTTTCTTT.

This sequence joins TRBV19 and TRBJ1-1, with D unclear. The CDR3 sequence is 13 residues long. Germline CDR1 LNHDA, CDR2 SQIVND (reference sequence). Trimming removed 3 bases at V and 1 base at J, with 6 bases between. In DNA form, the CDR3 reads TGTGCCAGTAGTATGGGCTCGAACACTGAAGCTTTCTTT. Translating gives CASSMGSNTEAFF.

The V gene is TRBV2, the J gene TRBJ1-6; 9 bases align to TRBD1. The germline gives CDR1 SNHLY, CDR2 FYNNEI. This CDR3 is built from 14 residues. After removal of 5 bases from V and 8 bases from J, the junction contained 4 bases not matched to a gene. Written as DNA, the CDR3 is TGTGCCAGCAGTCCCGACAGGGGGGATTCACCCCTCCACTTT. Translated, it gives CASSPDRGDSPLHF.

CDR3 in amino acids: CASSETTDSYEQYF. CDR3 sequence (DNA): TGTGCCAGCAGCGAAACGACGGACAGCTACGAGCAGTACTTC. V and J are TRBV9 and TRBJ2-7; D is possibly TRBD1 (6 bases). The CDR3 runs to 14 residues. CDR1 is SGDLS and CDR2 is YYNGEE in the germline V gene. Trimming removed 3 bases at V and 3 bases at J, with 13 bases between.

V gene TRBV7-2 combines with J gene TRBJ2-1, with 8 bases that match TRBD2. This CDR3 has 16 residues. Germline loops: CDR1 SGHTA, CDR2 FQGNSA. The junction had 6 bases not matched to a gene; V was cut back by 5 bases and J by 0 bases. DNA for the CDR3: TGTGCCAGCAGCCAAATAGCGGGGAGCTCCTACAATGAGCAGTTCTTC. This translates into CASSQIAGSSYNEQFF.

CDR3 protein: CASSSRGGTEAFF. CDR3 DNA sequence: TGTGCCAGCAGCTCACGGGGGGGCACTGAAGCTTTCTTT. The chain is built from TRBV11-2 and TRBJ1-1, with a tentative D call TRBD1 (5 bases). Germline V gene sequence: CDR1 SGHAT, CDR2 FQNNGV. There are 13 residues in the CDR3. V was clipped by 4 bases and J by 4 bases, with 10 bases between them. The full variable domain, in which reference TRBV11-2 and TRBJ1-1 provide the parts outside the CDR3, is EAGVAQSPRYKIIEKRQSVAFWCNPISGHATLYWYQQILGQGPKLLIQFQNNGVVDDSQLPKDRFSAERLKGVDSTLKIQPAKLEDSAVYLCASSSRGGTEAFFGQGTRLTVV.

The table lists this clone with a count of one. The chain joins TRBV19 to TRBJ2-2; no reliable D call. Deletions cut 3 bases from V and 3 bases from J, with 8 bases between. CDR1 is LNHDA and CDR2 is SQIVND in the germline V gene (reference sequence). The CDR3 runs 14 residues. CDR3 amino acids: CASSIWAHTGELFF. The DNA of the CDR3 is TGTGCCAGTAGTATTTGGGCCCACACCGGGGAGCTGTTTTTT.

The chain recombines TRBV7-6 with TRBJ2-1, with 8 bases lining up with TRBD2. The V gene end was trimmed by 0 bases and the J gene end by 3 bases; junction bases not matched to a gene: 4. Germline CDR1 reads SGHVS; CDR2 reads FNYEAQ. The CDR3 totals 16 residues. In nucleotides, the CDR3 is TGTGCCAGCAGCTTAGCCGGGCTAGCGGGCTACAATGAGCAGTTCTTC. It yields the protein CASSLAGLAGYNEQFF.

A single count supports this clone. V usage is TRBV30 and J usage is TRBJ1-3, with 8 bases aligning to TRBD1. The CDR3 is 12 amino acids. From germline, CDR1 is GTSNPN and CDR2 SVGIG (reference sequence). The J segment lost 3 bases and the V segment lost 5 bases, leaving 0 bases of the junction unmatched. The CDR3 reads CAWGQGGNTIYF. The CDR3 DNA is TGTGCCTGGGGACAGGGTGGAAACACCATATATTTT.

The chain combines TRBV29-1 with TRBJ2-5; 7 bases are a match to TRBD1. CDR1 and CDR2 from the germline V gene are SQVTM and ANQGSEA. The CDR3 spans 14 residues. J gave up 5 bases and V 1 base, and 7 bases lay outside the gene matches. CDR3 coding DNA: TGCAGCGTTGAAGGTGGGGTACAGGGGGAGACCCAGTACTTC. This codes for CSVEGGVQGETQYF.

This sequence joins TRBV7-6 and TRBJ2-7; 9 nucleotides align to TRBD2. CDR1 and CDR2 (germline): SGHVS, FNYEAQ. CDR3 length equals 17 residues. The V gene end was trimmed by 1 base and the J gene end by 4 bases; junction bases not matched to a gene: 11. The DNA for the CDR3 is TGTGCCAGCAGCTTAGGAGCGGGAGGTCAGTTTGAGTACGAGCAGTACTTC. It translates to CASSLGAGGQFEYEQYF.